The 10 T cell receptor beta chains presented below share a single source sample, sequenced in a study of blood T cell repertoires in COVID-19. Clones were sequenced by immunoSEQ multiplex PCR, and TCRdb holds only the in-frame ones, with some missing. The table shows about 240,000 clones, with around 89% occurring only once. Sequencing input: PBMCs or T cells enriched from blood (not recorded which). These receptors originate from a man aged 35-49 years who had recovered from COVID-19.

This clone showed up just a few times. The chain links TRBV7-2 to TRBJ1-5; 7 bases align to TRBD1. CDR1 is SGHTA and CDR2 is FQGNSA in the germline V gene. Trimming removed 3 bases from V and 3 bases from J; junction bases left unmatched: 14. This CDR3 has 18 residues. The CDR3 protein is CASSLGQPYVHSNQPQHF. CDR3 bases: TGTGCCAGCAGCTTGGGACAGCCGTACGTACATTCCAATCAGCCCCAGCATTTT.

The chain couples TRBV13 to TRBJ2-2; 8 nucleotides match TRBD1. The V gene's germline CDR1 is PRHDT and CDR2 FYEKMQ (reference sequence). The CDR3 sequence is 15 residues long. V was clipped by 3 bases and J by 8 bases; unmatched bases: 8. CDR3 in DNA: TGTGCCAGCAGCTTGAGGACAGGGTTTTGGGGGGAGCTGTTTTTT. It encodes CASSLRTGFWGELFF.

The chain combines TRBV7-2 with TRBJ2-1, with 7 bases matching TRBD2. The CDR3 covers 16 residues. Trimming cost V 5 bases and J 4 bases; bases outside gene matches: 11. Germline V gene sequence: CDR1 SGHTA, CDR2 FQGNSA. CDR3 protein: CASSPREVAGYNEQFF. Here the CDR3 DNA reads TGTGCCAGCAGCCCTCGGGAGGTTGCGGGGTACAATGAGCAGTTCTTC. Complete variable domain (other parts from reference TRBV7-2 and TRBJ2-1): GAGVSQSPSNKVTEKGKDVELRCDPISGHTALYWYRQSLGQGLEFLIYFQGNSAPDKSGLPSDRFSAERTGGSVSTLTIQRTQQEDSAVYLCASSPREVAGYNEQFFGPGTRLTVL.

V and J are TRBV30 and TRBJ1-1, with 11 bases lining up with TRBD1. CDR3 length equals 16 residues. Germline CDR1 reads GTSNPN; CDR2 reads SVGIG (reference sequence). V was pared by 2 bases and J by 4 bases, with 9 bases of the junction left unmatched. The CDR3 sequence is CAWSPGQGARGTEAFF. DNA of the CDR3: TGTGCCTGGAGTCCCGGACAGGGGGCGCGGGGCACTGAAGCTTTCTTT.

This clone was found once. The rearrangement uses TRBV5-4 and TRBJ2-1, with TRBD2 matching over 8 bases. Trimming cost V 4 bases and J 8 bases; bases outside gene matches: 11. CDR1 and CDR2 from the germline V gene are SGHNT and YYREEE (reference sequence). This CDR3 has 15 amino acids. The CDR3 region is CASSTVAGIYDEQFF. DNA of the CDR3: TGTGCCAGCAGCACAGTAGCGGGAATTTACGATGAGCAGTTCTTC.

In DNA, the CDR3 is TGTGCCAGCACCAGACAGCATGAGCAGTTCTTC. Translated, it gives CASTRQHEQFF. J is TRBJ2-1 and V is TRBV6-5, with a possible D match to TRBD1 (5 bases). The germline V and J ends were trimmed by 7 bases and 8 bases, with 9 bases remaining between them. The CDR3 is made up of 11 amino acids. Germline V gene lookup returns CDR1 MNHEY and CDR2 SVGAGI.

This clone appeared a few times. V usage is TRBV4-1 and J usage is TRBJ2-1, with 8 bases identical to TRBD1. V gave up 4 bases and J gave up 6 bases; unmatched junction bases: 11. The CDR3 covers 16 residues. Per germline, CDR1 MGHRA and CDR2 YSYEKL. CDR3: CASSLNPGTGGNEQFF. The CDR3 DNA sequence: TGCGCCAGCAGCCTGAATCCCGGGACAGGAGGCAATGAGCAGTTCTTC.

This chain uses TRBV19 with TRBJ2-1; TRBD1 aligns across 7 bases. This CDR3 has 15 residues. V trimming: 3 bases; J trimming: 2 bases; junction bases outside the gene matches: 4. The germline V gene encodes CDR1 LNHDA and CDR2 SQIVND (reference sequence). The CDR3 here is CASSMVDRAYNEQFF. CDR3 nucleotide sequence: TGTGCCAGTAGTATGGTTGACAGGGCCTACAATGAGCAGTTCTTC. The full variable domain, rest sourced from reference TRBV19 and TRBJ2-1, is DGGITQSPKYLFRKEGQNVTLSCEQNLNHDAMYWYRQDPGQGLRLIYYSQIVNDFQKGDIAEGYSVSREKKESFPLTVTSAQKNPTAFYLCASSMVDRAYNEQFFGPGTRLTVL.

V is TRBV15 and J is TRBJ2-7; TRBD2 matches 14 bases. V was clipped by 6 bases and J by 5 bases; unmatched bases: 15. This CDR3 has 18 amino acids. Germline CDR1 LNHNV, CDR2 YYDKDF (reference sequence). CDR3 DNA: TGTGCCACCAGTCAGGGACTAGCGGGAGTTCAGCTGAGGCACGAGCAGTACTTC. It translates to CATSQGLAGVQLRHEQYF.

This sequence joins TRBV27 and TRBJ2-7, with 7 bases that match TRBD1. Germline V gives CDR1 MNHEY, CDR2 SMNVEV (reference sequence). The CDR3 runs to 14 residues. V gave up 6 bases and J gave up 2 bases; unmatched junction bases: 7. CDR3 in DNA: TGTGCCAGCAGCCCGGACAGGAGACCCTACGAGCAGTACTTC. This encodes CASSPDRRPYEQYF.